This is a list of T cell receptor beta chains from one sample in a study of blood T cells in healthy people across ages. One entry per CDR3 protein results from TCRdb running MiXCR on the 5' RACE reads. This table has about 730,000 distinct CDR3 sequences, about 42% appearing once. The sequenced sample was blood. These receptors originate from a woman in her sixties or seventies in good health. CDR3s include the opening cysteine and the closing phenylalanine or tryptophan. Fields, in order: V gene, clone size, D gene, J gene, CDR3 length, CDR3 protein, CDR3 DNA. The D gene is left open where the match is weak. Some rows mark clone size as missing; the rest say once, few, many or name a class of expanded clone.

v_gene: TRBV7-9; abundance: many; d_gene: .; j_gene: TRBJ1-2; len: 12; CDR3aa: CASSTGNYGYTF; CDR3nt: TGTGCCAGCAGCACAGGGAACTATGGCTACACCTTC
v_gene: TRBV4-2; abundance: .; d_gene: .; j_gene: TRBJ1-2; len: 15; CDR3aa: CASSQERQINYGYTF; CDR3nt: TGTGCCAGCAGCCAGGAACGACAGATTAACTATGGCTACACCTTC
v_gene: TRBV12-3/TRBV12-4; abundance: .; d_gene: .; j_gene: TRBJ2-1; len: 12; CDR3aa: CASSLWDNEQFF; CDR3nt: TGTGCCAGCAGTTTGTGGGACAATGAGCAGTTCTTC
v_gene: TRBV9; abundance: few; d_gene: TRBD2; j_gene: TRBJ2-2; len: 15; CDR3aa: CASSLSGVETGELFF; CDR3nt: TGTGCCAGCAGCCTTAGCGGGGTCGAGACCGGGGAGCTGTTTTTT
v_gene: TRBV3-1; abundance: .; d_gene: .; j_gene: TRBJ2-5; len: 16; CDR3aa: CASSQVGRAPEETQYF; CDR3nt: TGTGCCAGCAGCCAAGTAGGCAGGGCACCTGAAGAGACCCAGTACTTC
v_gene: TRBV6-5; abundance: few; d_gene: .; j_gene: TRBJ1-2; len: 13; CDR3aa: CASRQGPNYGYTF; CDR3nt: TGTGCCAGCAGACAGGGCCCTAACTATGGCTACACCTTC
v_gene: TRBV3-1; abundance: few; d_gene: .; j_gene: TRBJ2-7; len: 11; CDR3aa: CASSQNHEQYF; CDR3nt: TGTGCCAGCAGCCAAAACCACGAGCAGTACTTC
v_gene: TRBV7-2; abundance: .; d_gene: TRBD2; j_gene: TRBJ2-3; len: 17; CDR3aa: CASSFVTSGTHTDTQYF; CDR3nt: TGTGCCAGCAGCTTTGTGACTAGCGGGACCCACACAGATACGCAGTATTTT
v_gene: TRBV7-8; abundance: .; d_gene: .; j_gene: TRBJ1-1; len: 15; CDR3aa: CASSLSTRLGTEAFF; CDR3nt: TGTGCCAGCAGCTTAAGTACCCGCTTGGGCACTGAAGCTTTCTTT
v_gene: TRBV7-9; abundance: .; d_gene: .; j_gene: TRBJ1-2; len: 11; CDR3aa: CASSLMGGYTF; CDR3nt: TGTGCCAGCAGCTTAATGGGTGGCTACACCTTC
v_gene: TRBV6-6; abundance: .; d_gene: .; j_gene: TRBJ1-1; len: 14; CDR3aa: CASSYEQWVTEAFF; CDR3nt: TGTGCCAGCAGTTACGAACAGTGGGTCACTGAAGCTTTCTTT
v_gene: TRBV24-1; abundance: once; d_gene: TRBD1; j_gene: TRBJ2-2; len: 16; CDR3aa: CATLPGQGWSTGELFF; CDR3nt: TGTGCCACCTTACCGGGACAGGGATGGAGCACCGGGGAGCTGTTTTTT
v_gene: TRBV2; abundance: .; d_gene: TRBD1; j_gene: TRBJ1-2; len: 14; CDR3aa: CASSEAPPGQGYTF; CDR3nt: TGTGCCAGCAGTGAAGCGCCGCCGGGACAGGGCTACACCTTC
v_gene: TRBV20-1; abundance: .; d_gene: .; j_gene: TRBJ2-1; len: 12; CDR3aa: CSARDGEKEQFF; CDR3nt: TGCAGTGCTAGAGACGGGGAAAAGGAGCAGTTCTTC
v_gene: TRBV27; abundance: few; d_gene: .; j_gene: TRBJ2-7; len: 14; CDR3aa: CASSPSWQGYEQYF; CDR3nt: TGTGCCAGCAGTCCATCCTGGCAGGGGTATGAGCAGTACTTC
v_gene: TRBV20-1; abundance: few; d_gene: .; j_gene: TRBJ2-4; len: 14; CDR3aa: CSAAEAGAKNIQYF; CDR3nt: TGCAGTGCTGCTGAAGCAGGAGCCAAAAACATTCAGTACTTC
v_gene: TRBV3-1; abundance: once; d_gene: .; j_gene: TRBJ1-1; len: 13; CDR3aa: CASSQDGTTEAFF; CDR3nt: TGTGCCAGCAGCCAAGATGGGACGACGGAAGCTTTCTTT
v_gene: TRBV27; abundance: .; d_gene: .; j_gene: TRBJ1-1; len: 14; CDR3aa: CASSFRSMNTEAFF; CDR3nt: TGTGCCAGCAGTTTTCGGTCCATGAACACTGAAGCTTTCTTT
v_gene: TRBV18; abundance: many; d_gene: TRBD1; j_gene: TRBJ2-5; len: 14; CDR3aa: CASSPGQGGETQYF; CDR3nt: TGTGCCAGCAGCCCGGGACAGGGGGGAGAGACCCAGTACTTC
v_gene: TRBV3-1; abundance: few; d_gene: TRBD2; j_gene: TRBJ2-3; len: 17; CDR3aa: CASSQEWVAGGTDTQYF; CDR3nt: TGTGCCAGCAGCCAAGAGTGGGTAGCGGGAGGCACAGATACGCAGTATTTT
v_gene: TRBV20-1; abundance: few; d_gene: TRBD1; j_gene: TRBJ1-2; len: 14; CDR3aa: CSARTGRADYGYTF; CDR3nt: TGCAGTGCTAGGACAGGGAGGGCAGACTATGGCTACACCTTC
v_gene: TRBV20-1; abundance: .; d_gene: .; j_gene: TRBJ1-5; len: 16; CDR3aa: CSAQQVMGYSNQPQHF; CDR3nt: TGCAGTGCTCAACAGGTGATGGGGTATAGCAATCAGCCCCAGCATTTT